This entry features one TCR beta chain sequence. This specimen belongs to a study of blood T cell repertoires in COVID-19. Across the study: Both acute and convalescent COVID-19 samples were obtained from the United States, Italy and Spain. Sources were T cells, B-cell-depleted T cells, or PBMCs; the material itself was cDNA or gDNA.

After removal of 4 bases from V and 2 bases from J, the junction contained 4 bases not matched to a gene. The CDR3 runs 15 residues. CDR1 is SNHLY, CDR2 FYNNEI, per germline. Residents of approximately 25 US areas, aged roughly 18 to 89 years, made up the participants. Cohort placement rested on clinical history that participants reported themselves. Only in-frame clones appear in the TCRdb table, and some are missing; sequencing was by immunoSEQ multiplex PCR. The table lists 200,000 to 250,000 clones, approximately 86% of them singletons, with about 4.5% in the top ten. The receptor was derived from a woman in her twenties or thirties who had been exposed to COVID-19. V and J are TRBV2 and TRBJ1-3; 8 positions match TRBD1. The sample was PBMCs or T cells enriched from blood (not recorded which). The CDR3 loop reads CASSGQGIAGNTIYF. The CDR3 region has the DNA TGTGCCAGCAGTGGACAGGGGATAGCTGGAAACACCATATATTTT.